This record concerns one T cell receptor (beta chain) sequence. The CDR3 sequence is 13 residues long. Germline CDR1 and CDR2: MGHRA and YSYEKL. V was shortened by 1 base and J by 13 bases, with 14 bases between the two germline ends. The sample belongs to a study of cytomegalovirus exposure and HLA in healthy donors. It was with 60 Vbeta and 13 Jbeta primers that the PCR ran. Sequenced by immunoSEQ multiplex PCR; TCRdb stores in-frame clones only, minus some. This repertoire shows 200,000 to 250,000 clones, more than 75% found once; its top ten account for over 5%. The TCR originated in a woman aged 40 to 49 in good health and CMV-seropositive. The sample comprised PBMCs. The chain combines TRBV4-1 with TRBJ2-1; tentatively, D is TRBD2 (6 bases). The CDR3 region is CASSQGPGLLQFF. The CDR3 region has the DNA TGCGCCAGCAGCCAAGGACCGGGACTCCTCCAGTTCTTC.